This record covers a single TCR beta chain. This clonotype has at least ten counts. Its antigen is not yet known. No much larger clone is present one base from it, and per-base qualities are unavailable. The record originates from a study of T cells in Graves' hyperthyroidism and ophthalmopathy (dated by TCRdb to between 2019 and 2020). A note on the overall study: Peripheral blood was collected at initial diagnosis, before any treatment. The approximately 100 discovery patients were randomly split 7:3 into training and test sets. After sampling, hyperthyroidism patients received methimazole starting at 30 mg daily, and ophthalmopathy patients received high-dose intravenous methylprednisolone. To identify TCR V-J signatures that set the groups apart, the researchers used a discovery cohort of more than 95 patients, made up of around 42 with Graves' ophthalmopathy and some 55 with stable Graves' hyperthyroidism. An independent validation cohort of 18 to 20 hyperthyroidism patients and 17 patients who later progressed to ophthalmopathy tested prospective prediction of ophthalmopathy. In about 6 Graves' hyperthyroidism patients, the study also compared T-cell repertoires from thyroid tissue with T-cell repertoires from blood. TCR Vbeta CDR3 sequencing of 140 or so peripheral blood samples (43 ophthalmopathy, roughly 72 hyperthyroidism and roughly 17 progressor patients) is reported in the paper.

Moderately to severely active disease, a Clinical Activity Score of at least 3, a NOSPECS grade of at least 4, and a duration under 3 months were present in ophthalmopathy patients. Any patient with an uncontrolled infection, another autoimmune disease, pregnancy or lactation was excluded. Diagnoses relied on clinical symptoms, serum thyroxine and TRAb, thyroid ultrasound and orbital computed tomography. PBMCs were isolated from about 10 ml of fresh peripheral blood by Ficoll-Paque density gradient centrifugation. Trizol reagent was used to extract total RNA, and RNA quality was then checked on an Agilent 2100 Bioanalyzer. Study-wide findings and limitations: No statistical method was used to fix the sample size in advance, and group allocation was not hidden from the investigators. During validation, the model predicted progression to ophthalmopathy a median of approximately 6 months ahead of onset, with around 70% sensitivity and more than 72% specificity. Ophthalmopathy was separated from stable hyperthyroidism by a 13 V-J signature model, with over 85% sensitivity and 81% to 82% specificity obtained in cross-validation and 80%/75% obtained in testing. Most expanded thyroid clonotypes (frequency above 0.001) were also detected in blood, suggesting blood repertoires may reflect thyroid immune responses.

Amplification of TCR beta CDR3 regions was carried out from RNA transcripts. For the first round of RT-PCR on the TCR CDR3, the HTBI primer set was used together with the Qiagen OneStep RT-PCR kit. Libraries were constructed in a second round of multiplex PCR, after which size selection and purification were carried out. The libraries were sequenced on an Illumina HiSeq2000 using paired-end 100 bp reads. The study's own analysis went as follows. SOAPnuke was used to process the raw data, throwing out any read that contained adapters or uncalled bases, had a mean Phred below 15, or lacked an exact constant-primer or identifier match. COPE v1.2.5 was used to merge high-quality paired reads, and clonotypes were defined as unique nucleotide sequences. MiTCR v1.1 was used to align the clonotypes against IMGT TRBV, TRBD and TRBJ reference segments. Analysis was restricted to V-J combinations with a frequency above 0.0001, which covered roughly 99% of repertoires. The TCS score was defined as F50 (clonal expansion) divided by E x V (chaos), with BLOSUM62-based TCRdist calculated between CDR3 peptides within each V-J. Welch's t-statistics and random forest reduced fewer than 600 V-J features to fewer than 15, which were used in a naive Bayes classifier (R e1071). Using fastp at Q25 and MiXCR, TCRdb reprocessed the public reads and kept productive beta chains. Each CDR3 protein gets just one entry, which takes the most common genes and DNA from the rows behind it. These V and J calls are TCRdb output, not the study's own analysis. Across this sample there are approximately 520,000 distinct CDR3 sequences, with roughly 24% seen only once. Of the sample, approximately 10% is held by the ten largest clones.

The receptor comes from a woman in her thirties with Graves' ophthalmopathy. Material for sequencing was blood.

The sequenced DNA: TGTGCCAGCAGTTACTCGAGCTCCTACGAGCAGTACTTC. Its product reads: CASSYSSSYEQYF. The rearranged segments are TRBV6-5 and TRBJ2-7, with the D gene not clear enough to name. From the germline V gene, CDR1 is MNHEY and CDR2 is SVGAGI. V and J are truncated by 0 bases and 0 bases respectively, leaving an intervening sequence of 3 bases. There are 13 amino acids in the CDR3, from cysteine to phenylalanine inclusive. The only DNA kept is the CDR3, 39 bases in frame from the first base.